This TCR beta chain was captured in a study of T cell repertoires in cytomegalovirus infection. One entry per CDR3 protein, called by TCRdb with MiXCR from the reads. Of around 300,000 distinct CDR3 sequences listed, roughly 26% are singletons. This clonotype is a singleton in its sample. The V segment lost 7 bases and the J segment 6 bases; nucleotides outside the gene matches: 8. Germline CDR1 SNHLY, CDR2 FYNNEI. CDR3 size: 14 residues. The specimen sequenced was PBMCs. This chain links TRBV2 with TRBJ1-4; 7 bases line up with TRBD1. This TCR was recovered from a human donor in good health (CMV status not recorded). Some clones in this sample may be carry-over from other donors' samples. The CDR3 nucleotides are TGTGCCAGCATGGGGGGACAGACTTATGAAAAACTGTTTTTT. Translating gives CASMGGQTYEKLFF.